A selection of T cell receptor beta chains follows, all from one sample in a study of cytomegalovirus exposure and HLA in healthy donors. Data came from immunoSEQ multiplex PCR; TCRdb stores just in-frame clones and leaves some out. The table records 120,000 to 150,000 clones, 55% to 80% of them present only once. Material for sequencing was PBMCs. These receptors were taken from a human donor in good health. The CDR3 runs from the conserved cysteine through the conserved F or W. A D gene is named only where the DNA matches it firmly. Some rows mark clone size as missing; the rest say once, few, many or name a class of expanded clone.

>TRBJ2-5|NA|NA|TRBV18
TGTGCCAGCTCACCACGGGCTTCCACCGGAGAGACCCAGTACTTC
CASSPRASTGETQYF
>TRBJ1-6|TRBD1|NA|TRBV13
TGTGCCAGCAGCCCCGGGACAGGGGTTTTATCACCCCTCCACTTT
CASSPGTGVLSPLHF
>TRBJ2-7|NA|once|TRBV30
TGTGCCTGGAGCCGGGAGTACGAGCAGTACTTC
CAWSREYEQYF
>TRBJ2-5|NA|NA|TRBV7-2
TGTGCCAGCAGCTTAGATGGGCGGGTTACGACCCAGTACTTC
CASSLDGRVTTQYF
>TRBJ1-1|NA|few|TRBV6-1
TGTGCCATCCAAGGGGGGGTGAACACTGAAGCTTTCTTT
CAIQGGVNTEAFF
>TRBJ1-2|TRBD1|NA|TRBV7-9
TGTTCCAGCAGCTTACTTTCGACAGGGGCGCCTTATGGCTACACCTTC
CSSSLLSTGAPYGYTF
>TRBJ2-7|NA|NA|TRBV5-4
TGTGCCAGCAGCTTGGGCAGGGCCGGCGACGAGCAGTACTTC
CASSLGRAGDEQYF
>TRBJ2-3|TRBD1|NA|TRBV5-4
TGTGCCAGCAGCGAAGGACAGGACACAGATACGCAGTATTTT
CASSEGQDTDTQYF
>TRBJ2-7|TRBD2|NA|TRBV5-4
TGTGCCAGCAGCTTGAGTCGGACTAGCGGGCCTAGCTCCTACGAGCAGTACTTC
CASSLSRTSGPSSYEQYF
>TRBJ1-2|NA|NA|TRBV29-1
TGCAGCGGCGGGGGGAGGGATGGCTACACCTTC
CSGGGRDGYTF
>TRBJ1-2|NA|NA|TRBV6-5
TGTGCCAGCAGTTACTCGGAGACCCAACGGGGCTACACCTTC
CASSYSETQRGYTF
>TRBJ2-2|TRBD2|NA|TRBV4-1
TGCGCCAGCAGCCCCTTCGGCGGGGGTACGAACACCGGGGAGCTGTTTTTT
CASSPFGGGTNTGELFF
>TRBJ1-1|NA|NA|TRBV7-9
TGTGCCAGCAGCTTTGGTCAGGGTTACGGTGAAGCTTTCTTT
CASSFGQGYGEAFF
>TRBJ2-1|NA|NA|TRBV15
TGTGCCACCAGCAGAGATAGGGGGGGAACTCACAATGAGCAGTTCTTC
CATSRDRGGTHNEQFF
>TRBJ1-1|NA|NA|TRBV6-5
TGTGCCAGCAGTCCGGGGGGGGTCAACACTGAAGCTTTCTTT
CASSPGGVNTEAFF
>TRBJ1-4|NA|few|TRBV14
TGTGCCAGCAGCCGCCAAGCAGGGAGGAATGAAAAACTGTTTTTT
CASSRQAGRNEKLFF
>TRBJ2-7|TRBD2|NA|TRBV7-3
TGTGCCAGCAGCTCTGGACTAGCGGGGGACGAGCAGTACTTC
CASSSGLAGDEQYF
>TRBJ1-2|NA|few|TRBV7-8
TGTGCCAGCAGCTTCGACAGGAACTATGGCTACACCTTC
CASSFDRNYGYTF
>TRBJ1-2|TRBD1|NA|TRBV9
TGTGCCAGCAGCCCATCGACAGGGTGCTTGTTCACCTTC
CASSPSTGCLFTF
>TRBJ2-1|TRBD2|NA|TRBV5-1
TGCGCCAGCAGCTTGGTGGCTAGCGGGAGAGTGAACAATGAGCAGTTCTTC
CASSLVASGRVNNEQFF
>TRBJ2-7|NA|few|TRBV5-1
TGCGCCAGCAGCTTGGCCACCGACAGACTTTCCAACGAGCAGTACTTC
CASSLATDRLSNEQYF
>TRBJ1-2|TRBD1|NA|TRBV29-1
TGCAGCGTTGGAGCCCGCCTACAGGGGACTCGGGATGGCTACACCTTC
CSVGARLQGTRDGYTF
>TRBJ2-5|NA|few|TRBV28
TGTGCCAGCACGCGGGGGCCCCAAGAGACCCAGTACTTC
CASTRGPQETQYF
>TRBJ2-7|TRBD1|NA|TRBV5-6
TGTGCCAGCAGCTTGGCGGGGACAGGGGGACTCTACGAGCAGTACTTC
CASSLAGTGGLYEQYF
>TRBJ2-3|TRBD2|NA|TRBV9
TGTGCCAGCAGCGTAGGGGGGGGGTTAGATACGCAGTATTTT
CASSVGGGLDTQYF
>TRBJ2-7|NA|NA|TRBV2
TGTGCCAGCAGTGCCAGCGCCCACTACGAGCAGTACTTC
CASSASAHYEQYF
>TRBJ2-3|TRBD2|NA|TRBV12-5
TGTGCTAGTGCTACTAGCGGGAGACGTACAGATACGCAGTATTTT
CASATSGRRTDTQYF
>TRBJ2-5|TRBD1|NA|TRBV5-1
TGCGCCAGCAGCTTGGGACAGGGTTTTGGAGAGACCCAGTACTTC
CASSLGQGFGETQYF
>TRBJ2-1|TRBD2|few|TRBV15
TGTGCCACCAGCAGAGATCCGGGGACTAGCGTTTACAATGAGCAGTTCTTC
CATSRDPGTSVYNEQFF
>TRBJ1-1|TRBD1|once|TRBV4-1
TGCGCCAGCAGCCAAGTACAGGGGGGAAATGAAGCTTTCTTT
CASSQVQGGNEAFF
>TRBJ1-2|TRBD1|once|TRBV6-6
TGTGCCAGCACGGACAGGGTGACCTATGGCTACACCTTC
CASTDRVTYGYTF
>TRBJ2-5|NA|NA|TRBV7-9
TGTGCCAGCAGCTTAGCGGGGGCAGGCGAGATAGCCCAGTACTTC
CASSLAGAGEIAQYF
>TRBJ2-1|NA|NA|TRBV5-1
TGCGCCAGCAGCTTCGAGGGAGGCGGGAAGGGCCCCTTCTACAATGAGCAGTTCTTC
CASSFEGGGKGPFYNEQFF
>TRBJ1-1|NA|few|TRBV7-9
TGTGCCAGCAGCCAACTGATACCAGCAGGGTTCACTTTCTTT
CASSQLIPAGFTFF
>TRBJ1-2|NA|few|TRBV5-6
TGTGCCAGCAGCTTGGAGGGAGCGGGCGGCTACACCTTC
CASSLEGAGGYTF
>TRBJ1-2|TRBD1|once|TRBV7-9
TGTGCCAGCAGCCTCGACAGGGGCCTCGTCGAGTATGGCTACACCTTC
CASSLDRGLVEYGYTF
>TRBJ1-2|NA|NA|TRBV4-1
TGCGCCAGCAGCCAAGTCGTATTTCAGGAGATAGAAATCCGGGGCTATGGCTACACCTTC
CASSQVVFQEIEIRGYGYTF
>TRBJ1-4|NA|NA|TRBV19
TGTGCCAGTAACGGCGGGAACAATGAAAAACTGTTTTTT
CASNGGNNEKLFF
>TRBJ2-5|TRBD2|NA|TRBV7-2
TGTGCCAGCAGCTTAGACGGGAGGGCCCCAGATACCCAGTACTTC
CASSLDGRAPDTQYF
>TRBJ2-7|NA|NA|TRBV19
TGTGCCAGTAGGGGGCGGGATGGCTACGAGCAGTACTTC
CASRGRDGYEQYF
>TRBJ2-1|TRBD2|NA|TRBV7-9
TGTGCCAGCAGCGGGCAGCGGGGAAACAATGAGCAGTTCTTC
CASSGQRGNNEQFF
>TRBJ2-7|TRBD2|NA|TRBV10-2
TGCGCCAGCACGGGGGGGCTTTCCTACGAGCAGTACTTC
CASTGGLSYEQYF
>TRBJ2-5|TRBD1|NA|TRBV19
TGTGCCAGGGGACAGGAGGTTCGCGAGGTCCAAGAGACCCAGTACTTC
CARGQEVREVQETQYF
>TRBJ2-1|NA|NA|TRBV7-3
TGTGCCAGCAGCTTAGCGGGAAGCTCCTACAATGAGCAGTTCTTC
CASSLAGSSYNEQFF
>TRBJ2-2|TRBD2|NA|TRBV14
TGTGCCAGCAGAGCGGGAGTGAACACCGGGGAGCTGTTTTTT
CASRAGVNTGELFF
>TRBJ2-1|NA|NA|TRBV5-6
TGTGCCAGCAGCTTGGACTACTACAATGAGCAGTTCTTC
CASSLDYYNEQFF
>TRBJ1-5|NA|NA|TRBV19
TGTGCCAGTAGTATCGTATCAGGGGGCAATCAGCCCCAGCATTTT
CASSIVSGGNQPQHF
>TRBJ2-1|NA|few|TRBV7-9
TGTGCCAGCAGCTTAGCCCTAGATGAGCAGTTCTTC
CASSLALDEQFF
>TRBJ1-3|TRBD1|NA|TRBV9
TGTGCCAGCAGCGTAGCGGGACAGGGGGCCGAAAACACCATATATTTT
CASSVAGQGAENTIYF